This T cell receptor beta chain was identified during a study of shared clonotypes between healthy human individuals. CDR3 size: 15 residues. Germline V gives CDR1 SGHNT, CDR2 YYREEE (reference sequence). Trimming pared 0 bases from V and 5 bases from J, leaving 12 bases between. A single count supports this clone. Profiling relied on immunoSEQ multiplex PCR, and the TCRdb table lists in-frame clones only, not all of them. Of around 2.5 million clones in the sample, 93% were seen once. This receptor was identified in a man younger than 35 in good health. Some clones in this sample may be carry-over from other donors' samples. The chain recombines TRBV5-4 with TRBJ2-1; no clear D gene. The sample consisted of naive CD4+ T cells from PBMCs. Stated subset: CD45RA+ positively selected. The CDR3 DNA follows: TGTGCCAGCAGCTTGGCTGGCACCCGACACAATGAGCAGTTCTTC. Translation gives CASSLAGTRHNEQFF.